The 21 T cell receptor beta chains presented below share a single source sample, sequenced in a study of control samples from healthy donors and cancer patients. Sequencing was performed with immunoSEQ multiplex PCR; in TCRdb, only in-frame clones are kept and a portion is missing. The sample comprises 110,000 or so clones, approximately 90% of which are singletons, and 4.4% rests with the top ten. Specimen: blood. The receptors stem from a human donor in good health. The donor label of this sample is uncertain.

A few counts support this clone. The gene calls are TRBV27 and TRBJ1-5; no reliable D call. Germline V gene data show CDR1 as MNHEY and CDR2 as SMNVEV (reference sequence). This CDR3 is 13 amino acids long. V dropped 3 bases and J dropped 11 bases, with 14 bases sitting between them. The CDR3 protein is CASSLGLKNSQHF. The CDR3 DNA follows: TGTGCCAGCAGTTTGGGTCTCAAAAATTCCCAGCATTTT.

This chain joins TRBV11-2 and TRBJ1-6; D is undetermined. Trimming left V 3 bases short and J 9 bases short, with 15 bases between. Germline V gives CDR1 SGHAT, CDR2 FQNNGV. The CDR3 has 15 amino acids. The CDR3 here is CASSFSTSIRSPLHF. In DNA, the CDR3 is TGTGCCAGCAGCTTTAGTACCAGCATACGTTCACCCCTCCACTTT.

The gene calls are TRBV28 and TRBJ2-1, with a possible D match to TRBD2 (5 bases). The CDR3 totals 15 residues. Per the germline V gene, CDR1 is MDHEN and CDR2 is SYDVKM. Trimming shortened V by 4 bases and J by 5 bases, and 15 bases separated the two germline ends. CDR3: CASSSGLARDNEQFF. The CDR3 nucleotides are TGTGCCAGCAGTTCCGGGCTAGCCAGAGACAATGAGCAGTTCTTC.

This chain links TRBV9 with TRBJ2-5; TRBD1 matches 9 bases. The CDR3 covers 15 residues. Germline-derived CDR1 and CDR2 are SGDLS and YYNGEE. Trimming took 4 bases from V and 4 from J; bases not matched to a gene: 8. The CDR3 DNA reads TGTGCCAGCAGCTATGGACAGGGGACGGGAGAGACCCAGTACTTC. Protein: CASSYGQGTGETQYF.

The genes are TRBV21-1 and TRBJ1-5; the table calls TRBD1, which could not be checked here. TRBV21-1 is a recognized pseudogene. The length of the CDR3 is 19 residues. As DNA, the CDR3 is TGTGCCAGCAGCAAAGGGACCGGGACAGGGCCCTCTCACAATCAGCCCCAGCATTTT. It yields the protein CASSKGTGTGPSHNQPQHF.

About this clone: The same CDR3 arises from other DNA sequences in this sample as well. The chain employs TRBV13 and TRBJ1-4; a weak D match, TRBD1 (5 bases). Between the trimmed V and J ends, which lost 3 bases and 5 bases, there was a span of 7 bases. The CDR3 length is 13 residues. Germline assignment: CDR1 PRHDT and CDR2 FYEKMQ (reference sequence). The CDR3 is CASSLGVNEKLFF. CDR3 in DNA: TGTGCCAGCAGCTTGGGGGTGAATGAAAAACTGTTTTTT.

The table lists this clone with a count of one. The genes are TRBV28 and TRBJ1-2; unclear D gene. The CDR3 consists of 14 residues. Trimming stripped 2 bases from V and 8 bases from J, with 15 bases between. Germline V lookup: CDR1 MDHEN, CDR2 SYDVKM. The CDR3 nucleotides are TGTGCCAGCAGTTTACCGCCGGAAATAAAGGGCTACACCTTC. Its translation: CASSLPPEIKGYTF.

The rearrangement links TRBV30 to TRBJ1-4; no definite D call. The CDR3 totals 13 residues. V lost 8 bases and J 5 bases, leaving 15 bases between the germline ends. Germline loops: CDR1 GTSNPN, CDR2 SVGIG (reference sequence). CDR3 region: CAGNRESNEKLFF. In DNA, the CDR3 is TGTGCCGGAAACCGGGAGTCAAATGAAAAACTGTTTTTT.

J is TRBJ1-1 and V is TRBV6-1, with D hard to call. Trimming removed 1 base at V and 5 bases at J, with 11 bases between. CDR3 length: 14 residues. Looked up from germline, CDR1 is MNHNS and CDR2 is SASEGT. For the CDR3, the DNA is TGTGCCAGCAGTGAAGTCCGGTTGATGACTGAAGCTTTCTTT. Its translation: CASSEVRLMTEAFF.

This rearrangement joins TRBV2 to TRBJ1-5; D is undetermined. This CDR3 has 15 amino acids. V lost 6 bases, J lost 4 bases, and 16 bases lay in between. Germline V gene lookup returns CDR1 SNHLY and CDR2 FYNNEI. The CDR3, as DNA: TGTGCCAGCAGGAGGAGCCGGCTATCAAATCAGCCCCAGCATTTT. Translation gives CASRRSRLSNQPQHF.

This sequence joins TRBV7-8 and TRBJ1-1; TRBD1 might be the D (5 bases). The CDR3 covers 14 residues. Per the germline V gene, CDR1 is SGHVS and CDR2 is FQNEAQ. Trimming left V 1 base short and J 6 bases short, with 12 bases between. CDR3 in DNA: TGTGCCAGCAGCTTAGTTGAGGGGCTCGCTGAAGCTTTCTTT. Translating it yields CASSLVEGLAEAFF.

Only a few counts were recorded for this clone. The V and J genes are TRBV7-9 and TRBJ1-1; D gene unclear. This CDR3 is built from 14 residues. V was trimmed by 7 bases and J by 2 bases, leaving 14 bases between them. Germline values: CDR1 SEHNR, CDR2 FQNEAQ (reference sequence). This chain's CDR3 is CASMKTDFNTEAFF. The CDR3 DNA reads TGTGCCAGCATGAAAACAGATTTCAACACTGAAGCTTTCTTT.

The chain carries TRBV7-2 and TRBJ1-1; no clear D gene. The CDR3 has 13 amino acids. Germline-derived CDR1 and CDR2 are SGHTA and FQGNSA. V lost 3 bases and J lost 0, with 5 bases in between. The CDR3 nucleotides read TGTGCCAGCAGCTTCAGGTTGAACACTGAAGCTTTCTTT. This gives the protein CASSFRLNTEAFF.

V usage is TRBV4-1 and J usage is TRBJ2-1; TRBD2 might be the D (5 bases). This CDR3 has 14 residues. The germline V and J ends were trimmed by 2 bases and 6 bases, with 11 bases remaining between them. CDR1 and CDR2 (germline): MGHRA, YSYEKL. The CDR3 nucleotides are TGCGCCAGCAGCCAATGGAACAGCGGCAATGAGCAGTTCTTC. It encodes CASSQWNSGNEQFF.

This sequence joins TRBV6-6 and TRBJ1-5, with 9 bases that match TRBD1. The germline gives CDR1 MNHNY, CDR2 SVGAGI (reference sequence). The J segment lost 7 bases and the V segment lost 7 bases, leaving 11 bases of the junction unmatched. The CDR3 has 15 amino acids. The CDR3: CASTIPTGGRQPQHF. CDR3 DNA: TGTGCCAGCACCATACCGACAGGGGGACGACAGCCCCAGCATTTT.

The chain is built from TRBV18 and TRBJ1-6; TRBD1 aligns across 8 bases. The germline CDR1 and CDR2 sequences are KGHSH and LQKENI. V was clipped by 1 base and J by 4 bases; unmatched bases: 6. The CDR3 runs 17 residues. The CDR3 coding sequence is TGTGCCAGCTCACCACTTCCAGGGGGCGATTATAATTCACCCCTCCACTTT. Its protein is CASSPLPGGDYNSPLHF.

The chain links TRBV6-5 to TRBJ2-7, with 7 bases matching TRBD1. Germline V CDR1 and CDR2: MNHEY, SVGAGI. The CDR3 covers 15 residues. Trimming at V came to 9 bases and at J to 3 bases, leaving 14 bases not matched to a gene. CDR3 nucleotide sequence: TGTGCCAGTTGGGGTAGAGACAGGGTTAACTACGAGCAGTACTTC. Translating it yields CASWGRDRVNYEQYF.

The rearrangement joins TRBV30 to TRBJ1-3; D is perhaps TRBD1 (6 bases). This CDR3 contains 14 residues. Germline CDR1 reads GTSNPN; CDR2 reads SVGIG (reference sequence). Between the trimmed V and J ends, which lost 8 bases and 0 bases, there was a span of 14 bases. CDR3 residues: CAGITGSSGNTIYF. CDR3 DNA sequence: TGTGCCGGAATTACAGGGAGCTCTGGAAACACCATATATTTT.

The V call is TRBV5-4, the J call TRBJ2-2; D ambiguous. The germline CDR1 and CDR2 sequences are SGHNT and YYREEE (reference sequence). V lost 1 base, J lost 3 bases, and 7 bases lay in between. This CDR3 contains 14 residues. CDR3 sequence: CASSLSQYTGELFF. For the CDR3, the DNA is TGTGCCAGCAGCTTGTCTCAGTACACCGGGGAGCTGTTTTTT. Variable domain in full (rest from reference TRBV5-4 and TRBJ2-2): ETGVTQSPTHLIKTRGQQVTLRCSSQSGHNTVSWYQQALGQGPQFIFQYYREEENGRGNFPPRFSGLQFPNYSSELNVNALELDDSALYLCASSLSQYTGELFFGEGSRLTVL.

CDR3 DNA sequence: TGTGCCACCCGGCTCACCGGGGAGCTGTTTTTT. Its translation is CATRLTGELFF. The chain links TRBV2 to TRBJ2-2; no reliable D call. V was trimmed by 10 bases and J by 4 bases, leaving 7 bases between them. Germline CDR1 SNHLY, CDR2 FYNNEI. The length of the CDR3 is 11 residues.

Worth noting for this clone: Other DNA sequences in the sample encode the same CDR3. The chain recombines TRBV5-1 with TRBJ1-1; no clear D gene. Germline V CDR1 and CDR2: SGHRS, YFSETQ. There are 13 residues in the CDR3. V dropped 0 bases and J dropped 1 base, with 4 bases sitting between them. The CDR3 DNA reads TGCGCCAGCAGCTTGGCGGGGAACACTGAAGCTTTCTTT. Residues: CASSLAGNTEAFF.